This T cell receptor beta chain was recovered during a study of human T cells and chemical hapten exposure. The time point here: healthy volunteer bleed at 6 weeks. Researchers extracted total RNA from unfractionated whole blood. Germline loops: CDR1 KGHSH, CDR2 LQKENI. Trimming at V came to 0 bases and at J to 0 bases, leaving 2 bases not matched to a gene. The CDR3 runs 16 residues. TCRdb recomputed calls from the RACE reads with MiXCR, one row per CDR3 protein. The table lists about 80,000 distinct CDR3 sequences, 8.5% to 9.5% of them singletons, with roughly 1.6% in the top ten. The chain recombines TRBV18 with TRBJ2-3; 8 bases align to TRBD1. Sequenced material: whole blood. The TCR was taken from a female donor in good health. Some clones in this sample may be carry-over from other donors' samples. The CDR3 sequence: CASSPPPGGSTDTQYF. The CDR3, as DNA: TGTGCCAGCTCACCACCGCCAGGGGGCAGCACAGATACGCAGTATTTT.